Each of the 31 T cell receptor beta chains below was sequenced from the same sample in a study of response to subunit inactivated influenza vaccine. MiXCR, run by TCRdb on the RT-PCR reads, gives a single entry per CDR3 protein. The sample consists of approximately 570,000 distinct CDR3 sequences, 7.6% of them appearing once. This specimen consisted of PBMCs from blood, obtained around 2 years after vaccination. The receptors originated from a man between 50 and 75 years old who received an inactivated influenza vaccine.

This clonotype was seen a few times. The chain uses TRBV6-2 or TRBV6-3 and TRBJ2-4; D is uncertain. The germline gives CDR1 MNHEY, CDR2 SVGEGT. The CDR3 runs 15 residues. V lost 0 bases and J 0 bases, leaving 6 bases between the germline ends. CDR3 sequence reads: CASSYSSEAKNIQYF. The CDR3 DNA is TGTGCCAGCAGTTACTCATCCGAAGCCAAAAACATTCAGTACTTC.

This clonotype was seen at least ten times. This sequence joins TRBV20-1 and TRBJ2-3; the D is unclear. The V end was cut by 6 bases, the J end by 0 bases, with 10 bases between. CDR1 and CDR2 (germline): DFQATT, SNEGSKA (reference sequence). This CDR3 spans 13 amino acids. CDR3 nucleotide sequence: TGCAGTGCGTCCCGGCGTAGCACAGATACGCAGTATTTT. Translation: CSASRRSTDTQYF.

This clonotype showed up just a few times. The genes are TRBV20-1 and TRBJ2-3, with 9 bases aligning to TRBD2. With 8 bases clipped from V and 5 bases from J, the junction kept 14 bases outside the gene matches. The V gene's germline CDR1 is DFQATT and CDR2 SNEGSKA (reference sequence). The CDR3 is made up of 15 amino acids. The CDR3 bases are TGCAGTACTGACGCGGGCGGGAGGGCGGAAGATACGCAGTATTTT. Encoded protein: CSTDAGGRAEDTQYF.

The V gene is TRBV11-2, the J gene TRBJ2-3; perhaps TRBD2 as D (5 bases). The CDR3 is 17 residues long. CDR1 is SGHAT and CDR2 is FQNNGV in the germline V gene. V was pared by 4 bases and J by 0 bases, with 17 bases between. CDR3 amino acids: CASSSMRKTTSTDTQYF. Written as DNA, the CDR3 is TGTGCCAGCAGCTCGATGCGAAAGACTACTAGCACAGATACGCAGTATTTT.

This clonotype has just a few counts. The J gene is TRBJ2-5, the V gene TRBV5-1; 8 nucleotides line up with TRBD1. The germline CDR1 and CDR2 sequences are SGHRS and YFSETQ. CDR3 length: 15 residues. J gave up 4 bases and V 0 bases, and 5 bases lay outside the gene matches. Here the CDR3 DNA reads TGCGCCAGCAGCTTGGATGTGACAGGGGTAGAGACCCAGTACTTC. As protein: CASSLDVTGVETQYF. Looking up the rest from reference TRBV5-1 and TRBJ2-5 gives the full variable domain: KAGVTQTPRYLIKTRGQQVTLSCSPISGHRSVSWYQQTPGQGLQFLFEYFSETQRNKGNFPGRFSGRQFSNSRSEMNVSTLELGDSALYLCASSLDVTGVETQYFGPGTRLLVL.

This chain links TRBV4-3 with TRBJ1-1; D unresolved. The germline CDR1 and CDR2 sequences are LGHNA and YSLEER. Deletions cut 2 bases from V and 3 bases from J, with 13 bases between. This CDR3 has 15 residues. The CDR3 region has the DNA TGCGCCAGCAGCCAAATGCCACAATGGGACACTGAAGCTTTCTTT. It codes for CASSQMPQWDTEAFF.

This clonotype has a handful of counts. V and J are TRBV21-1 and TRBJ2-1; TRBD1 is the table's D call, not checked against the DNA. TRBV21-1 is classified as a pseudogene. The CDR3 consists of 14 residues. The CDR3 loop is CASSLIPTENEQFF. The CDR3 DNA follows: TGTGCCAGCAGCCTTATTCCGACAGAGAATGAGCAGTTCTTC.

This clonotype was detected ten times or more. This chain's CDR3 is CASSYPIYYRGLNEQFF. CDR3 sequence (DNA): TGTGCCAGCAGTTACCCGATCTATTACAGGGGGCTCAATGAGCAGTTCTTC. The chain carries TRBV6-2 or TRBV6-3 and TRBJ2-1; 9 bases are shared with TRBD1. Germline values: CDR1 MNHEY, CDR2 SVGEGT. V shed 2 bases and J 6 bases; nucleotides not matched to a gene: 11. This CDR3 spans 17 amino acids.

This clonotype was detected a few times. This rearrangement joins TRBV10-1 to TRBJ2-7, with unresolved D. Trimming took off 2 bases at V and 4 bases at J, with 12 bases between the two ends. The germline CDR1 and CDR2 sequences are WNHNN and SYGVQD (reference sequence). The CDR3 is 14 amino acids. CDR3 bases: TGCGCCAGCAGTGAGGACCCGAAGGTTTACGAGCAGTACTTC. The encoded protein is CASSEDPKVYEQYF.

Ten or more counts support this clonotype. The chain joins TRBV4-1 to TRBJ1-3, with 8 bases that match TRBD1. Trimming took 2 bases from V and 3 from J; bases not matched to a gene: 9. Germline values: CDR1 MGHRA, CDR2 YSYEKL. The CDR3 runs to 17 residues. The CDR3 sequence: CASSQTAQGAGGNTIYF. As DNA, the CDR3 is TGCGCCAGCAGCCAAACTGCCCAGGGGGCCGGTGGAAACACCATATATTTT.

This clonotype was picked up a small number of times. The rearrangement joins TRBV18 to TRBJ2-7, with D perhaps matching TRBD1 (6 bases). In germline, CDR1 is KGHSH, CDR2 LQKENI. V gave up 3 bases and J gave up 0 bases, with 15 bases separating them. CDR3 size: 16 residues. CDR3 loop: CASSPSGQRISYEQYF. CDR3 DNA sequence: TGTGCCAGCTCACCCTCTGGACAGCGGATCTCCTACGAGCAGTACTTC.

The rearrangement links TRBV5-5 to TRBJ2-3, with D perhaps matching TRBD1 (5 bases). CDR1 is SGHKS and CDR2 is YYEKEE in the germline V gene (reference sequence). The CDR3 contains 15 residues. V was pared by 4 bases and J by 3 bases, with 15 bases between. CDR3 DNA: TGTGCCAGCAGCGACCCGCAGGGTTGGACAGATACGCAGTATTTT. This gives the protein CASSDPQGWTDTQYF.

This clonotype came up a few times. The V call is TRBV5-1, the J call TRBJ2-3; 8 bases align to TRBD1. Germline CDR1 is SGHRS and CDR2 is YFSETQ. The trim removed 4 bases at V and 5 bases at J, leaving 6 bases unmatched. The CDR3 length is 14 residues. CDR3 sequence reads: CASSRTGRGDTQYF. The CDR3 DNA follows: TGCGCCAGCAGCCGGACAGGGAGAGGAGATACGCAGTATTTT.

This clonotype came up many times. The chain links TRBV29-1 to TRBJ2-4; TRBD2 agrees at 8 bases. J lost 9 bases, V lost 1 base, and 5 bases had no gene match. Germline CDR1 reads SQVTM; CDR2 reads ANQGSEA. The CDR3 sequence is 13 residues long. The CDR3 DNA sequence: TGCAGCGTTGAAGTGACGGGAGGGGGCATTCAGTACTTC. Residues: CSVEVTGGGIQYF. The full variable domain, its missing parts supplied by reference TRBV29-1 and TRBJ2-4, is SAVISQKPSRDICQRGTSLTIQCQVDSQVTMMFWYRQQPGQSLTLIATANQGSEATYESGFVIDKFPISRPNLTFSTLTVSNMSPEDSSIYLCSVEVTGGGIQYFGAGTRLSVL.

The table lists this clonotype with a few counts. The gene calls are TRBV6-2 or TRBV6-3 and TRBJ2-1; D might be TRBD2 (6 bases). The CDR3 sequence is 14 residues long. V lost 7 bases, J lost 6 bases, and 16 bases lay in between. The germline V gene has CDR1 MNHEY and CDR2 SVGEGT. The CDR3 coding sequence is TGTGCCAGCAAGCGGGTAGGGAGAGTCAATGAGCAGTTCTTC. It codes for CASKRVGRVNEQFF.

Many counts were recorded for this clonotype. This chain uses TRBV5-1 with TRBJ2-7; D is unclear. The CDR3 has 13 residues. CDR1 SGHRS and CDR2 YFSETQ come from the germline V gene. The V and J ends lost 0 bases and 3 bases respectively, with 7 bases between them. CDR3 in amino acids: CASSLEQVYEQYF. The CDR3 DNA reads TGCGCCAGCAGCTTGGAGCAGGTCTACGAGCAGTACTTC.

The CDR3: CASSYKGRTYYGYTF. In nucleotides, the CDR3 is TGTGCCAGCAGCTACAAAGGACGGACGTACTATGGCTACACCTTC. The rearrangement links TRBV7-9 to TRBJ1-2; D remains ambiguous. The CDR3 loop spans 15 amino acids. Per the germline V gene, CDR1 is SEHNR and CDR2 is FQNEAQ (reference sequence). With 4 bases removed from V and 3 bases from J, the gap between germline ends came to 15 bases.

In its sample, this clonotype was seen a few times. This chain connects TRBV7-2 to TRBJ2-5; TRBD1 might be the D (6 bases). The V end lost 4 bases, the J end lost 4 bases, and 10 bases lay between the germline ends. In germline, CDR1 is SGHTA, CDR2 FQGNSA. The CDR3 has 13 amino acids. The CDR3 reads CASSYTGSETQYF. The CDR3 DNA sequence: TGTGCCAGCAGCTATACAGGGTCAGAGACCCAGTACTTC.

In its sample, this clonotype was seen many times. At one end the junction does not follow the germline gene, possibly because of a read error. This chain connects TRBV5-1 to TRBJ1-5; no definite D call. CDR1 and CDR2 from the germline V gene are SGHRS and YFSETQ. This CDR3 comprises 13 residues. The CDR3 loop reads CASSLAPNQPQHF. In DNA form, the CDR3 reads TGTGCCAGCAGTTTAGCGCCCAATCAGCCCCAGCATTTT.

The chain couples TRBV20-1 to TRBJ1-5; maybe TRBD1 (6 bases). The CDR3 covers 15 residues. Germline V gives CDR1 DFQATT, CDR2 SNEGSKA (reference sequence). The V and J ends lost 0 bases and 2 bases respectively, with 11 bases between them. The CDR3 sequence is CSARDGAGGNQPQHF. The CDR3 nucleotides read TGCAGTGCTAGAGACGGGGCAGGGGGCAATCAGCCCCAGCATTTT.

This clonotype was counted between two and nine times. J is TRBJ2-5 and V is TRBV18, with 8 bases that match TRBD2. After removal of 0 bases from V and 5 bases from J, the junction contained 8 bases not matched to a gene. The CDR3 runs to 16 residues. Per the germline V gene, CDR1 is KGHSH and CDR2 is LQKENI. The CDR3 is CASSPPSVGGGETQYF. CDR3 DNA sequence: TGTGCCAGCTCACCACCTTCAGTCGGCGGGGGGGAGACCCAGTACTTC.

This clonotype was recorded at least ten times. The chain is built from TRBV12-3 or TRBV12-4 and TRBJ2-7, with 8 bases matching TRBD1. This CDR3 is 16 amino acids long. With V trimmed by 5 bases and J by 5 bases, 14 bases remained unmatched. CDR3 coding DNA: TGTGCCAGCAGTAGACCTGGACAGGGTGGAATTCACGAGCAGTACTTC. Its translation is CASSRPGQGGIHEQYF.

The chain couples TRBV5-1 to TRBJ1-4; 8 nucleotides match TRBD1. Germline CDR1 is SGHRS and CDR2 is YFSETQ. J lost 6 bases, V lost 1 base, and 5 bases had no gene match. The CDR3 spans 15 residues. CDR3 sequence (DNA): TGCGCCAGCAGCTTGACCGGGACAGGATATGAAAAACTGTTTTTT. Encoded protein: CASSLTGTGYEKLFF.

Regarding this clonotype: A much larger clone is a single base away; this may be a read error. The rearrangement joins TRBV4-2 to TRBJ2-5; tentatively, D is TRBD1 (5 bases). The CDR3 extends over 15 amino acids. Per the germline V gene, CDR1 is LGHNA and CDR2 is YNFKEQ. CDR3 nucleotides: TGTGGCAGCAGCCAAGAAGCCCGGCAGGGAGAGACCCAGTACTTC. Translation gives CGSSQEARQGETQYF.

J is TRBJ2-1 and V is TRBV20-1; 16 bases map to TRBD2. CDR3 length: 17 residues. With 1 base clipped from V and 4 bases from J, the junction kept 4 bases outside the gene matches. The germline CDR1 and CDR2 sequences are DFQATT and SNEGSKA (reference sequence). The CDR3 spells CSARAGTSGRGYNEQFF. CDR3 nucleotides: TGCAGTGCTAGAGCCGGGACTAGCGGGAGGGGATACAATGAGCAGTTCTTC.

This clonotype has ten or more counts. This chain links TRBV6-5 with TRBJ2-3, with TRBD2 as a possible D gene (7 bases). This CDR3 is built from 17 residues. Trimming took 2 bases from V and 4 from J, leaving 19 bases between them. Germline loops: CDR1 MNHEY, CDR2 SVGAGI. The CDR3 DNA reads TGTGCCAGCAGTTACGGGGGTTTCGGGGGGCGGTCAGATACGCAGTATTTT. Translating gives CASSYGGFGGRSDTQYF.

The V gene is TRBV3-1, the J gene TRBJ2-2, with 10 bases fitting TRBD2. CDR3 length equals 16 residues. Trimming took 1 base from V and 5 from J; bases not matched to a gene: 4. The V gene's germline CDR1 is LGHDT and CDR2 YNNKEL (reference sequence). CDR3 protein: CASSQVGLAVTGELFF. The CDR3 DNA reads TGTGCCAGCAGCCAAGTCGGACTAGCGGTTACCGGGGAGCTGTTTTTT.

The chain has TRBV6-2 or TRBV6-3 and TRBJ2-1; 8 positions match TRBD2. The CDR3 contains 18 residues. Trimming cost V 4 bases and J 2 bases; bases outside gene matches: 13. CDR1 is MNHEY, CDR2 SVGEGT, per germline. CDR3: CASSFPPYSGGPYNEQFF. The CDR3 DNA reads TGTGCCAGCAGTTTCCCCCCGTACAGCGGGGGACCCTACAATGAGCAGTTCTTC.

The chain uses TRBV28 and TRBJ2-7, with unresolved D. Between the trimmed V and J ends, which lost 5 bases and 0 bases, there was a span of 17 bases. The CDR3 extends over 16 amino acids. The germline gives CDR1 MDHEN, CDR2 SYDVKM. CDR3 sequence: CASSDPTRLNSYEQYF. The CDR3 region has the DNA TGTGCCAGCAGTGATCCAACGAGACTGAACTCCTACGAGCAGTACTTC.

DNA for the CDR3: TGCAGTGCTAGAGTGGGGGCCGGTGAGCAGTTCTTC. Amino acids: CSARVGAGEQFF. This rearrangement joins TRBV20-1 to TRBJ2-1; possible D gene TRBD1, 6 bases. Germline CDR1 DFQATT, CDR2 SNEGSKA (reference sequence). This CDR3 is 12 amino acids long. Trimming removed 1 base at V and 9 bases at J, with 10 bases between.

This clonotype appeared many times. This chain uses TRBV20-1 with TRBJ1-1, with 8 bases that match TRBD1. The CDR3 is 13 amino acids. The germline gives CDR1 DFQATT, CDR2 SNEGSKA (reference sequence). Trimming at V came to 5 bases and at J to 6 bases, leaving 8 bases not matched to a gene. The CDR3: CSAADRGKSEAFF. The CDR3 nucleotides are TGCAGTGCTGCTGACAGGGGCAAATCTGAAGCTTTCTTT.